These 28 T cell receptor beta chains were all obtained from the same sample, sequenced in a study of blood T cell repertoires in COVID-19. Libraries were prepared by immunoSEQ multiplex PCR; TCRdb keeps only in-frame clonotypes and omits some of them. The profile shows 120,000 or so clones, approximately 80% of them singletons. Input material: peripheral blood. Receptor source: a man between 65 and 80 years old with acute or convalescent COVID-19.

The chain carries TRBV28 and TRBJ1-2; 7 bases line up with TRBD1. CDR3 size: 13 residues. Unmatched junction bases numbered 5, after V lost 6 bases and J lost 4 bases. Germline CDR1 is MDHEN and CDR2 is SYDVKM. The DNA for the CDR3 is TGTGCCAGCAGGAGGGACAGAATCTATGGCTACACCTTC. Amino acid sequence: CASRRDRIYGYTF.

This clone has more than one count but fewer than ten. This chain links TRBV2 with TRBJ1-5; a possible D gene is TRBD1 (5 bases). This CDR3 is built from 15 residues. Germline CDR1 reads SNHLY; CDR2 reads FYNNEI. V was trimmed by 6 bases and J by 6 bases, leaving 18 bases between them. Here the CDR3 reads CASRPTGQGGQPQHF. DNA for the CDR3: TGTGCCAGCAGACCGACCGGGCAGGGCGGTCAGCCCCAGCATTTT.

Here the CDR3 reads CASSLGQGDNEQFF. The CDR3 coding sequence is TGTGCCAGCTCACTCGGACAGGGGGACAATGAGCAGTTCTTC. This chain joins TRBV18 and TRBJ2-1, with TRBD1 identical over 10 bases. The CDR3 is made up of 14 amino acids. Trimming cost V 4 bases and J 5 bases; bases outside gene matches: 2. Germline loops: CDR1 KGHSH, CDR2 LQKENI.

The chain recombines TRBV28 with TRBJ1-5; TRBD1 aligns across 8 bases. V shed 7 bases and J 6 bases; nucleotides not matched to a gene: 11. Germline loops: CDR1 MDHEN, CDR2 SYDVKM. The CDR3 sequence is 15 residues long. CDR3 protein: CASIDRGPSFQPQHF. The CDR3 DNA is TGTGCCAGCATTGACAGGGGCCCCTCTTTTCAGCCCCAGCATTTT.

The J gene is TRBJ1-2, the V gene TRBV6-5; D call uncertain. Looked up from germline, CDR1 is MNHEY and CDR2 is SVGAGI. The germline V and J ends were trimmed by 6 bases and 2 bases, with 10 bases remaining between them. CDR3 length: 13 residues. The DNA for the CDR3 is TGTGCCAGCAGCCCGGGTTCGAACTATGGCTACACCTTC. The encoded protein is CASSPGSNYGYTF.

This rearrangement joins TRBV7-2 to TRBJ1-4; weak D call: TRBD1 (6 bases). V was trimmed by 6 bases and J by 8 bases, leaving 19 bases between them. CDR3 size: 15 residues. Germline-derived CDR1 and CDR2 are SGHTA and FQGNSA. CDR3 in amino acids: CASRLRGGLGEKLFF. The DNA for the CDR3 is TGTGCCAGCAGATTAAGGGGGGGGTTAGGGGAAAAACTGTTTTTT.

The V call is TRBV3-1 (or the pseudogene TRBV3-2), the J call TRBJ2-7; the D is unclear. This CDR3 is built from 13 residues. Trimming took off 0 bases at V and 3 bases at J, with 6 bases between the two ends. Germline lookup yields CDR1 LGHDT and CDR2 YNNKEL (reference sequence). The CDR3 region is CASSQDSRYEQYF. CDR3 bases: TGTGCCAGCAGCCAAGATTCCCGCTACGAGCAGTACTTC.

This clone has just a few counts. DNA of the CDR3: TGTGCCAGCTCACCACCGGGCCCAGGTTCACCCCTCCACTTT. Protein: CASSPPGPGSPLHF. This sequence joins TRBV18 and TRBJ1-6; no clear D. The germline V gene has CDR1 KGHSH and CDR2 LQKENI. V was shortened by 0 bases and J by 9 bases, with 9 bases between the two germline ends. The CDR3 consists of 14 residues. Together with reference TRBV18 and TRBJ1-6, the CDR3 gives the full variable domain: NAGVMQNPRHLVRRRGQEARLRCSPMKGHSHVYWYRQLPEEGLKFMVYLQKENIIDESGMPKERFSAEFPKEGPSILRIQQVVRGDSAAYFCASSPPGPGSPLHFGNGTRLTVT.

In its sample, this clone was seen once. This chain links TRBV18 with TRBJ1-3, with D uncertain. CDR1 and CDR2 from the germline V gene are KGHSH and LQKENI. CDR3 length equals 15 residues. V dropped 1 base and J dropped 4 bases, with 11 bases sitting between them. CDR3 amino acids: CASSPQPLGGNTIYF. In nucleotides, the CDR3 is TGTGCCAGCTCACCACAACCTCTGGGCGGAAACACCATATATTTT.

This clone was seen just once. The CDR3 reads CASSVGGRAGDTEAFF. In nucleotides, the CDR3 is TGTGCCAGCAGCGTAGGAGGGCGGGCAGGGGACACTGAAGCTTTCTTT. The rearrangement uses TRBV9 and TRBJ1-1, with D perhaps matching TRBD1 (6 bases). Germline-derived CDR1 and CDR2 are SGDLS and YYNGEE. This CDR3 has 16 residues. Deletions cut 0 bases from V and 3 bases from J, with 15 bases between.

This chain joins TRBV11-1 and TRBJ2-7; TRBD1 is a possible D gene (6 bases). The germline V and J ends were trimmed by 5 bases and 5 bases, with 13 bases remaining between them. Germline CDR1 is SGHAT and CDR2 is FQDESV (reference sequence). This CDR3 is built from 13 residues. The chain's CDR3 is CASSPGQNNEQYF. CDR3 DNA: TGTGCCAGCAGCCCGGGACAAAATAACGAGCAGTACTTC.

The J gene is TRBJ1-6, the V gene TRBV6-4; tentative D call: TRBD1 (5 bases). The germline V and J ends were trimmed by 2 bases and 10 bases, with 15 bases remaining between them. There are 15 residues in the CDR3. Germline CDR1 MRHNA, CDR2 SNTAGT. CDR3 nucleotide sequence: TGTGCCAGCAGTGACCTGAAAGGGGTTCGATCACCCCTCCACTTT. It yields the protein CASSDLKGVRSPLHF.

The gene calls are TRBV7-9 and TRBJ1-6, with D perhaps TRBD1 (5 bases). This CDR3 is built from 15 residues. The germline gives CDR1 SEHNR, CDR2 FQNEAQ (reference sequence). Trimming took 5 bases from V and 3 from J, leaving 11 bases between them. The DNA of the CDR3 is TGTGCCAGCAGCCCCGGACAAGTCTATAATTCACCCCTCCACTTT. Translated: CASSPGQVYNSPLHF.

The CDR3 loop reads CASSFTGGNYGYTF. DNA of the CDR3: TGTGCCAGCAGCTTCACAGGGGGCAACTATGGCTACACCTTC. The J gene is TRBJ1-2, the V gene TRBV5-6; 9 bases are a match to TRBD1. This CDR3 spans 14 amino acids. Germline V CDR1 and CDR2: SGHDT, YYEEEE. V lost 2 bases and J lost 2; bases outside the gene matches: 1.

J is TRBJ1-1 and V is TRBV29-1; TRBD1 matches at 7 bases. The V gene end was trimmed by 7 bases and the J gene end by 1 base; junction bases not matched to a gene: 6. Germline CDR1 SQVTM, CDR2 ANQGSEA. This CDR3 spans 13 amino acids. The CDR3 is CSAWDSPNTEAFF. The CDR3 bases are TGCAGCGCCTGGGACAGTCCGAACACTGAAGCTTTCTTT.

This clone was counted a few times. The V and J genes are TRBV7-2 and TRBJ2-7, with TRBD1 matching over 10 bases. Germline values: CDR1 SGHTA, CDR2 FQGNSA. The CDR3 sequence is 14 residues long. J gave up 5 bases and V 5 bases, and 6 bases lay outside the gene matches. The DNA for the CDR3 is TGTGCCAGCAGCCCCGGGACAGGGGCTAACGAGCAGTACTTC. It codes for CASSPGTGANEQYF.

The chain's CDR3 is CASSVGTNKQFF. Written as DNA, the CDR3 is TGTGCCAGCAGCGTAGGGACTAACAAGCAGTTCTTC. V usage is TRBV9 and J usage is TRBJ2-1; perhaps TRBD2 as D (6 bases). Germline CDR1 and CDR2: SGDLS and YYNGEE. The CDR3 consists of 12 residues. Trimming shortened V by 0 bases and J by 11 bases, and 9 bases separated the two germline ends. Full variable domain (missing parts from reference TRBV9 and TRBJ2-1): DSGVTQTPKHLITATGQRVTLRCSPRSGDLSVYWYQQSLDQGLQFLIQYYNGEERAKGNILERFSAQQFPDLHSELNLSSLELGDSALYFCASSVGTNKQFFGPGTRLTVL.

Comments on this clone: Mismatch with germline at one junction end may stem from a read error. The V gene is TRBV7-2, the J gene TRBJ1-5; 8 bases map to TRBD1. This CDR3 region has 15 residues. The germline CDR1 and CDR2 sequences are SGHTA and FQGNSA. CDR3 sequence reads: CASSQRQGINEPQHF. DNA of the CDR3: TGTGCCAGCAGCCAAAGACAGGGGATCAATGAGCCCCAGCATTTT.

The chain uses TRBV11-2 and TRBJ2-7; TRBD1 matches 8 bases. The CDR3 sequence is 14 residues long. After removal of 2 bases from V and 7 bases from J, the junction contained 7 bases not matched to a gene. The germline V gene has CDR1 SGHAT and CDR2 FQNNGV. This CDR3 reads CASSLRQGAGEQYF. Written as DNA, the CDR3 is TGTGCCAGCAGCTTAAGGCAGGGGGCGGGGGAGCAGTACTTC. Drawing the rest from reference TRBV11-2 and TRBJ2-7, the complete variable domain is EAGVAQSPRYKIIEKRQSVAFWCNPISGHATLYWYQQILGQGPKLLIQFQNNGVVDDSQLPKDRFSAERLKGVDSTLKIQPAKLEDSAVYLCASSLRQGAGEQYFGPGTRLTVT.

The chain couples TRBV6-6 to TRBJ2-6; 12 bases are shared with TRBD1. The V gene's germline CDR1 is MNHNY and CDR2 SVGAGI (reference sequence). J was trimmed by 0 bases and V by 5 bases; bases with no gene match: 5. The CDR3 is 18 residues long. The CDR3 loop is CASSPGTGGPSGANVLTF. DNA of the CDR3: TGTGCCAGCAGTCCCGGGACAGGGGGCCCCTCTGGGGCCAACGTCCTGACTTTC.

The CDR3, as DNA: TGTGCCAGCAGCTTAGTAGGGGGCGCGGGCAAAAACATTCAGTACTTC. It encodes CASSLVGGAGKNIQYF. J is TRBJ2-4 and V is TRBV7-6; TRBD1 agrees at 7 bases. CDR3 size: 16 residues. Germline-derived CDR1 and CDR2 are SGHVS and FNYEAQ. V lost 1 base to trimming and J lost 3 bases; unmatched junction nucleotides: 6.

The chain employs TRBV7-2 and TRBJ2-5; the match to TRBD1 covers 9 bases. The germline V gene has CDR1 SGHTA and CDR2 FQGNSA. The CDR3 loop spans 16 amino acids. V trimming: 2 bases; J trimming: 3 bases; junction bases outside the gene matches: 7. CDR3 coding DNA: TGTGCCAGCAGCTTACCTAGACGACAGGGGGAAGAGACCCAGTACTTC. Its translation: CASSLPRRQGEETQYF.

This rearrangement joins TRBV3-1 (or the pseudogene TRBV3-2) to TRBJ1-3; perhaps TRBD1 as D (6 bases). The CDR3 is 15 residues long. Between the trimmed V and J ends, which lost 1 base and 3 bases, there was a span of 10 bases. Germline V CDR1 and CDR2: LGHDT, YNNKEL (reference sequence). This CDR3 is CASSQGSRGGNTIYF. CDR3 nucleotide sequence: TGTGCCAGCAGCCAAGGATCCAGGGGTGGAAACACCATATATTTT.

This sequence joins TRBV7-9 and TRBJ1-6; D is perhaps TRBD1 (6 bases). This CDR3 contains 14 residues. V lost 1 base to trimming and J lost 6 bases, with 7 bases between them. Germline CDR1 is SEHNR and CDR2 is FQNEAQ (reference sequence). DNA for the CDR3: TGTGCCAGCAGCTTAGGCAGGGGTAATTCACCCCTCCACTTT. Its protein is CASSLGRGNSPLHF.

The J gene is TRBJ2-3, the V gene TRBV19; tentative D call: TRBD2 (6 bases). CDR3 length: 14 amino acids. V lost 3 bases, J lost 6 bases, and 13 bases lay in between. Looked up from germline, CDR1 is LNHDA and CDR2 is SQIVND (reference sequence). CDR3 sequence: CASSIGTLPDTQYF. CDR3 bases: TGTGCCAGTAGTATTGGGACTCTCCCTGATACGCAGTATTTT.

The V gene is TRBV5-1, the J gene TRBJ1-6; D ambiguous. There are 13 residues in the CDR3. CDR1 and CDR2 (germline): SGHRS, YFSETQ. Trimming removed 0 bases at V and 10 bases at J, with 8 bases between. The CDR3 is CASSLGEGSPLHF. The DNA of the CDR3 is TGCGCCAGCAGCTTGGGGGAGGGCTCACCCCTCCACTTT.

Only one count was recorded for this clone. The V call is TRBV19, the J call TRBJ1-5; tentatively, D is TRBD1 (5 bases). Germline lookup yields CDR1 LNHDA and CDR2 SQIVND (reference sequence). This CDR3 contains 14 residues. The V end lost 10 bases, the J end lost 0 bases, and 13 bases lay between the germline ends. CDR3 DNA sequence: TGTGCCACCCTGGACGGACATAGCAATCAGCCCCAGCATTTT. This translates into CATLDGHSNQPQHF. Full variable domain (outside the CDR3, taken from reference TRBV19 and TRBJ1-5): DGGITQSPKYLFRKEGQNVTLSCEQNLNHDAMYWYRQDPGQGLRLIYYSQIVNDFQKGDIAEGYSVSREKKESFPLTVTSAQKNPTAFYLCATLDGHSNQPQHFGDGTRLSIL.

The chain links TRBV4-2 to TRBJ1-1; D may be TRBD1 (6 bases). Germline-derived CDR1 and CDR2 are LGHNA and YNFKEQ. V gave up 4 bases and J gave up 4 bases, with 16 bases separating them. The CDR3 length is 15 residues. The CDR3 DNA sequence: TGTGCCAGCAGCCGACCAGGGGAGCGTGGCACTGAAGCTTTCTTT. This gives the protein CASSRPGERGTEAFF.